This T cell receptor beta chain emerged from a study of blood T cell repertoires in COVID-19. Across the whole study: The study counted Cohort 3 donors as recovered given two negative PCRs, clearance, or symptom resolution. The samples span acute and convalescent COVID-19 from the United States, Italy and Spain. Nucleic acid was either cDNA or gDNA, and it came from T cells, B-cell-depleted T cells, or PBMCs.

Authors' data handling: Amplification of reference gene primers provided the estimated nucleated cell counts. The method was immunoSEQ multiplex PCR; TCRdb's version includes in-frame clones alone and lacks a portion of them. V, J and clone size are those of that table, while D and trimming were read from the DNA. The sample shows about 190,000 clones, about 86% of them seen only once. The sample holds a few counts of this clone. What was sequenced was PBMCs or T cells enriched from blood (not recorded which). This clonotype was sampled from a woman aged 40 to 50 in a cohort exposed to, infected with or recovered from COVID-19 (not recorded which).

As DNA, the CDR3 is TGTGCCAGCAGTTACGGTAGCGCGAACATTCAGTACTTC. Amino acid sequence: CASSYGSANIQYF. The chain uses TRBV6-5 and TRBJ2-4; D is possibly TRBD2 (5 bases). Germline V lookup: CDR1 MNHEY, CDR2 SVGAGI. V was shortened by 2 bases and J by 7 bases, with 9 bases between the two germline ends. The CDR3 consists of 13 residues.